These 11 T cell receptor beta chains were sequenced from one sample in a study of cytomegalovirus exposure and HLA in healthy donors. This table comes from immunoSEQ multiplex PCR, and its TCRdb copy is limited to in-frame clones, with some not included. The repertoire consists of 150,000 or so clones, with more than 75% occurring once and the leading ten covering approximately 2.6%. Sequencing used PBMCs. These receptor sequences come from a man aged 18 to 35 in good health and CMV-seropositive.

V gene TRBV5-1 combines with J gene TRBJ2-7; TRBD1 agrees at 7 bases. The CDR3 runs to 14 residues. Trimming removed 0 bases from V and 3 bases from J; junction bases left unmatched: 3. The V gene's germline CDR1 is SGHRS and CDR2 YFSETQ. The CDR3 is CASSLDRQGYEQYF. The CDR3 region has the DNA TGCGCCAGCAGCTTGGACCGACAGGGCTACGAGCAGTACTTC.

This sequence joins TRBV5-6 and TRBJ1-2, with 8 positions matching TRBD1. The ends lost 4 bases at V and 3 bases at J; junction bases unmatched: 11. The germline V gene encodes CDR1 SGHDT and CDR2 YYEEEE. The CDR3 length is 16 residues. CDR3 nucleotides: TGTGCCAGCAGCCCCCCAGGGGGCGAGGTCTACTATGGCTACACCTTC. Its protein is CASSPPGGEVYYGYTF.

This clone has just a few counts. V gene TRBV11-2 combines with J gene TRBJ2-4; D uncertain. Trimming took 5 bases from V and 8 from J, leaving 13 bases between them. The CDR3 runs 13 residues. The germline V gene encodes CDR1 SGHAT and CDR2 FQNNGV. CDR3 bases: TGTGCCAGCAGCCGCAGTCCTTTGGACATTCAGTACTTC. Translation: CASSRSPLDIQYF.

The CDR3 coding sequence is TGTGCCAGCAACTACCAGACAGGGGCCAGCTATGGCTACACCTTC. Encoded protein: CASNYQTGASYGYTF. The gene calls are TRBV7-9 and TRBJ1-2; 8 bases are shared with TRBD1. Germline V gene lookup returns CDR1 SEHNR and CDR2 FQNEAQ (reference sequence). Trimming removed 7 bases from V and 4 bases from J; junction bases left unmatched: 11. The CDR3 spans 15 residues.

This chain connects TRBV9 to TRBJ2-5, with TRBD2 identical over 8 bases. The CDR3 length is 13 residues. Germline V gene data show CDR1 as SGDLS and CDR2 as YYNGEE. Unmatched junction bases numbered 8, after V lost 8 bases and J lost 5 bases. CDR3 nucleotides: TGTGCCAGTGGCGGGGGGATGGGGGAGACCCAGTACTTC. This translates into CASGGGMGETQYF.

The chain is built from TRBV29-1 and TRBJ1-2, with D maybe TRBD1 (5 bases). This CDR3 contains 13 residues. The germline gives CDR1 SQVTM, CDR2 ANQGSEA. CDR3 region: CSDVEGTGYGYTF. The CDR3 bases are TGCTCCGATGTGGAGGGGACGGGCTATGGCTACACCTTC.

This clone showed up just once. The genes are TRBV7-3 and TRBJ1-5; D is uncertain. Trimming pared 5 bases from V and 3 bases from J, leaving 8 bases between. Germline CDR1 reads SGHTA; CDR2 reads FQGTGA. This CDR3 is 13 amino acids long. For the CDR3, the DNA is TGTGCCAGCAGCCCGGCGGTCAATCAGCCCCAGCATTTT. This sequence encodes CASSPAVNQPQHF.

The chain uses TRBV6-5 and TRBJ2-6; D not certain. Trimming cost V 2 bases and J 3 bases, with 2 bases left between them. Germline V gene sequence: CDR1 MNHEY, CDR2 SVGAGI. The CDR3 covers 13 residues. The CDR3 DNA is TGTGCCAGCAGTTACCTTGGGGCCAACGTCCTGACTTTC. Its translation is CASSYLGANVLTF.

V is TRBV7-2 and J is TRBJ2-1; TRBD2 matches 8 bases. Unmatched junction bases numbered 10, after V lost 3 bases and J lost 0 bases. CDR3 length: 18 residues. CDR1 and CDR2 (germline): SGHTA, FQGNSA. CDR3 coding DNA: TGTGCCAGCAGCTTCAGTTTGCTAGCGGGTAGCTCCTACAATGAGCAGTTCTTC. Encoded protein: CASSFSLLAGSSYNEQFF.

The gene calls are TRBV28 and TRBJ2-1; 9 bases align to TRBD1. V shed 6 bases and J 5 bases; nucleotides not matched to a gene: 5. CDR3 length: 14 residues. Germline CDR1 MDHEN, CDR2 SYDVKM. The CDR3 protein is CASRGGQGNNEQFF. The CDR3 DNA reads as TGTGCCAGCAGGGGGGGACAGGGAAACAATGAGCAGTTCTTC.

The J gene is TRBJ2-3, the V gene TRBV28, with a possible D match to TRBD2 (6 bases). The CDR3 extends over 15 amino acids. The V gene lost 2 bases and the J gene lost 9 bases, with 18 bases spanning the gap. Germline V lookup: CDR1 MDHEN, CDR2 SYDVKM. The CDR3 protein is CASSLKRGAPKTQYF. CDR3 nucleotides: TGTGCCAGCAGTTTAAAACGCGGGGCTCCGAAGACGCAGTATTTT.